The clone carrying this T cell receptor (beta chain) has a handful of counts. This specimen comes from a study of blood T cell repertoires in COVID-19. CDR3 size: 13 residues. V was trimmed by 0 bases and J by 12 bases, leaving 12 bases between them. Germline V gene sequence: CDR1 SEHNR, CDR2 FQNEAQ (reference sequence). The assay was immunoSEQ multiplex PCR, and TCRdb's table has in-frame clones only and misses some. The sample lists 310,000 or so clones, around 87% seen once, with 1% in the top ten. This chain connects TRBV7-9 to TRBJ2-1, with D unclear. This receptor was obtained from a man in his fifties with active or convalescent COVID-19. Input material: peripheral blood. This CDR3 reads CASSLAGISGQFF. CDR3 DNA sequence: TGTGCCAGCAGCTTAGCGGGCATCTCCGGGCAGTTCTTC.